A selection of T cell receptor beta chains follows, all from one sample in a study of blood T cells in healthy people across ages. TCRdb itself ran the 5' RACE reads through MiXCR, one entry per CDR3 protein. The sample lists 1.5 million to 2 million distinct CDR3 sequences, roughly 50% seen once, with 2.1% in the top ten. Sequencing used blood. The source of these receptors is a woman aged 40-49 years in good health. The CDR3 runs from the conserved cysteine through the conserved F or W. Each record gives: D gene, V gene, J gene, clone size, CDR3 DNA, CDR3 protein. D genes are given only for firm matches. Clone size appears in some rows only: once, few, many, or a class for an expanded clone.

>TRBD2|TRBV5-1|TRBJ2-5|.
TGCGCCAGCAGCCTGCTGGGCGGGGGATTACAAGAGACCCAGTACTTC
CASSLLGGGLQETQYF
>TRBD1|TRBV4-2|TRBJ2-3|.
TGTGCCAGCAGCCAAGGTGTAAGGACAGGGGACAAAGATACGCAGTATTTT
CASSQGVRTGDKDTQYF
>TRBD2|TRBV6-2/TRBV6-3|TRBJ2-5|.
TGTGCCAGCAACGTAGCGGGGGTCAAGACCCAGTACTTC
CASNVAGVKTQYF
>TRBD1|TRBV2|TRBJ2-7|few
TGTGCCAGCAGTGGGACAGGGGCGCACCCCTACGAGCAGTACTTC
CASSGTGAHPYEQYF
>.|TRBV9|TRBJ2-7|.
TGTGCCAGCAGCGTTGTCGGGGGGCTTAACAATGAGCAGTACTTC
CASSVVGGLNNEQYF
>.|TRBV5-1|TRBJ1-2|.
TGCGCCAGCAGCTTCGGCGACCTAAATGAGTATGGCTACACCTTC
CASSFGDLNEYGYTF
>.|TRBV4-1|TRBJ2-7|few
TGCGCCAGCAGCCAAGAGTGGCAGACCTACGAGCAGTACTTC
CASSQEWQTYEQYF
>.|TRBV7-2|TRBJ2-7|once
TGTGCCAGCAGCTTCGGCTATCCCGAGCAGTACTTC
CASSFGYPEQYF
>.|TRBV5-1|TRBJ2-1|.
TGCGCCAGCAGCGGAGACGGAGCCTACAATGAGCAGTTCTTC
CASSGDGAYNEQFF
>TRBD1|TRBV20-1|TRBJ2-1|.
TGCAGTGCTAGCTTACAGGGGCAATCCTACAATGAGCAGTTCTTC
CSASLQGQSYNEQFF
>.|TRBV4-2|TRBJ2-1|.
TGTGCCAGCAGCCAAGGTTGGAATGAGCAGTTCTTC
CASSQGWNEQFF
>TRBD1|TRBV6-5|TRBJ2-7|few
TGTGCCAGCATTGGGACAGGCGCCTACGAGCAGTACTTC
CASIGTGAYEQYF
>TRBD1|TRBV28|TRBJ2-7|.
TGTGCCAGCAGACCCGTGACAGGGGGCATGGTCCACGAGCAGTACTTC
CASRPVTGGMVHEQYF
>TRBD2|TRBV28|TRBJ2-3|few
TGTGCCAGCAGTTCTCTTCAGCGGGGGGTCACAGATACGCAGTATTTT
CASSSLQRGVTDTQYF